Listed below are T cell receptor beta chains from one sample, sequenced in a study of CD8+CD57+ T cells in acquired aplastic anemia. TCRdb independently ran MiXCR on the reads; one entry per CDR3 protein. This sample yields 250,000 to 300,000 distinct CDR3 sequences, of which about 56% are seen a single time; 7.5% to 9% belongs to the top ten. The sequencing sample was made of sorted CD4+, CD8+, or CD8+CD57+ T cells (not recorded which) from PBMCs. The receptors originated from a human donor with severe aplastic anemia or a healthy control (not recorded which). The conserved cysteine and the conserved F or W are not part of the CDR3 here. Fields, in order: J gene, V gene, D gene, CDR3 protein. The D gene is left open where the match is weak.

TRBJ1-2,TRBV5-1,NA,ASGPGPPNGYT
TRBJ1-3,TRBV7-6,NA,ASSLGTAWDSGNTIY
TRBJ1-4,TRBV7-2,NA,ASSLTPGHDEKLF
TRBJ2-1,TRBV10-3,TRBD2,AIRQLAGGPDEQF
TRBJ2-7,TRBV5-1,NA,ASSSSGNSYEQY
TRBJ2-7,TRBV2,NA,ASSVVGARDPSSYEQY
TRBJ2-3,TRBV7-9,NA,ASSYDQRDTQY
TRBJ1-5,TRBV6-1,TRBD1,ASSGATGSMGNQPQH
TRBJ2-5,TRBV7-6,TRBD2,ASSLGQRGEGETQY
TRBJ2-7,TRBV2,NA,ASSERVNYEQY
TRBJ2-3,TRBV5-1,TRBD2,ASSIRGRAADTQY
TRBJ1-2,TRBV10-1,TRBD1,ASPTGWDGYT
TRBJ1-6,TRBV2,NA,ASRFGQNNSPLH
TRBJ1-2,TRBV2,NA,ASSEWGGSVLYGYT
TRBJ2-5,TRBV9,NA,ASSVTDQETQY
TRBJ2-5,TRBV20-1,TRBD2,SLAGGPGETQY
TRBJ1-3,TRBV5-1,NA,ASSLDGNTIY
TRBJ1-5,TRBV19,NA,ASNRQPNQPQH